The 23 T cell receptor beta chains listed next were all sequenced from one sample in a study of blood T cell repertoires in COVID-19. This table comes from immunoSEQ multiplex PCR, and its TCRdb copy is limited to in-frame clones, with some not included. The data contain around 230,000 clones, roughly nine tenths of them seen just once; the ten biggest clones take up approximately 4.3%. The specimen sequenced was PBMCs or T cells enriched from blood (not recorded which). These receptors came from a young woman with acute COVID-19.

The chain is built from TRBV2 and TRBJ2-1; D possibly corresponds to TRBD2 (5 bases). The CDR3 length is 12 residues. The V and J ends lost 10 bases and 7 bases respectively, with 14 bases between them. CDR1 is SNHLY, CDR2 FYNNEI, per germline. The CDR3 nucleotides read TGTGCCACCCCCGGGGAAGCAAATGAGCAGTTCTTC. Its translation is CATPGEANEQFF.

The chain couples TRBV7-2 to TRBJ1-1; 7 positions match TRBD1. CDR3 size: 14 residues. Germline V gene data show CDR1 as SGHTA and CDR2 as FQGNSA. V dropped 4 bases and J dropped 1; count of bases not matched to a gene: 3. The CDR3 here is CASSWNRGNTEAFF. DNA of the CDR3: TGTGCCAGCAGCTGGAACAGGGGGAACACTGAAGCTTTCTTT.

This clone was detected ten times or more. This sample includes further DNA sequences coding for the same CDR3. The V call is TRBV7-9, the J call TRBJ2-3; perhaps TRBD2 as D (6 bases). The CDR3 is made up of 14 amino acids. Trimming took off 3 bases at V and 3 bases at J, with 10 bases between the two ends. Germline V gene lookup returns CDR1 SEHNR and CDR2 FQNEAQ (reference sequence). CDR3 nucleotides: TGTGCCAGCAGCTTTGGCGGGGCAACAGATACGCAGTATTTT. Encoded protein: CASSFGGATDTQYF.

The V call is TRBV27, the J call TRBJ2-6; 7 bases are shared with TRBD1. Germline trimming cut 2 bases from V and 0 bases from J; bases unmatched to any gene: 7. The germline gives CDR1 MNHEY, CDR2 SMNVEV (reference sequence). The length of the CDR3 is 18 residues. CDR3 residues: CASSLADRASSGANVLTF. The CDR3 DNA reads as TGTGCCAGCAGTTTAGCCGACAGGGCGAGCTCTGGGGCCAACGTCCTGACTTTC.

The CDR3 sequence: CASSPREWVGLNTGELFF. CDR3 nucleotides: TGTGCCAGCTCACCGCGAGAATGGGTGGGGCTGAACACCGGGGAGCTGTTTTTT. The chain couples TRBV18 to TRBJ2-2; possibly TRBD1 for D (5 bases). Per the germline V gene, CDR1 is KGHSH and CDR2 is LQKENI. Trimming shortened V by 3 bases and J by 1 base, and 18 bases separated the two germline ends. CDR3 length: 18 amino acids.

This chain connects TRBV19 to TRBJ2-6; 9 positions match TRBD2. Germline values: CDR1 LNHDA, CDR2 SQIVND (reference sequence). This CDR3 has 16 amino acids. V lost 7 bases, J lost 0 bases, and 4 bases stayed unmatched. CDR3 bases: TGTGCCAGTACCGCGGGGGGGTTCTCTGGGGCCAACGTCCTGACTTTC. This sequence encodes CASTAGGFSGANVLTF.

The rearrangement uses TRBV5-6 and TRBJ1-1; 11 bases agree with TRBD1. Per germline, CDR1 SGHDT and CDR2 YYEEEE. The CDR3 loop spans 15 amino acids. With V trimmed by 5 bases and J by 4 bases, 7 bases remained unmatched. The CDR3 DNA follows: TGTGCCAGCAGGCGGGACAGGGGGGCGTTCACTGAAGCTTTCTTT. This sequence encodes CASRRDRGAFTEAFF.

This chain links TRBV11-3 with TRBJ2-3; TRBD2 might be the D (5 bases). CDR3 length: 13 residues. V lost 4 bases to trimming and J lost 6 bases, with 11 bases between them. The germline CDR1 and CDR2 sequences are SGHNT and YENEEA. Here the CDR3 reads CASSSEVEDTQYF. CDR3 DNA: TGTGCCAGCAGCTCGGAGGTAGAGGATACGCAGTATTTT.

The chain carries TRBV25-1 and TRBJ2-7, with D maybe TRBD1 (7 bases). Germline CDR1 and CDR2: MGHDK and SYGVNS. The CDR3 has 16 residues. The V gene lost 2 bases and the J gene lost 3 bases, with 17 bases spanning the gap. The CDR3 spells CASSERKGQGGYEQYF. DNA for the CDR3: TGTGCCAGCAGTGAAAGAAAGGGGCAGGGGGGCTACGAGCAGTACTTC.

The rearrangement uses TRBV5-1 and TRBJ2-3; D gene uncertain. V lost 4 bases to trimming and J lost 2 bases, with 8 bases between them. The CDR3 loop spans 13 amino acids. The V gene's germline CDR1 is SGHRS and CDR2 YFSETQ. CDR3 amino acids: CASSKEITDTQYF. As DNA, the CDR3 is TGCGCCAGCAGCAAGGAGATCACAGATACGCAGTATTTT. Looking up the rest from reference TRBV5-1 and TRBJ2-3 gives the full variable domain: KAGVTQTPRYLIKTRGQQVTLSCSPISGHRSVSWYQQTPGQGLQFLFEYFSETQRNKGNFPGRFSGRQFSNSRSEMNVSTLELGDSALYLCASSKEITDTQYFGPGTRLTVL.

A remark on this clone: Additional DNA sequences in this sample encode the identical CDR3. The chain employs TRBV18 and TRBJ1-5; D unresolved. This CDR3 has 13 residues. V was trimmed by 2 bases and J by 3 bases, leaving 5 bases between them. Germline lookup yields CDR1 KGHSH and CDR2 LQKENI. This chain's CDR3 is CASSPADNQPQHF. The CDR3 region has the DNA TGTGCCAGCTCACCAGCGGACAATCAGCCCCAGCATTTT. Full variable domain (rest looked up from reference TRBV18 and TRBJ1-5): NAGVMQNPRHLVRRRGQEARLRCSPMKGHSHVYWYRQLPEEGLKFMVYLQKENIIDESGMPKERFSAEFPKEGPSILRIQQVVRGDSAAYFCASSPADNQPQHFGDGTRLSIL.

V usage is TRBV14 and J usage is TRBJ2-2; 14 nucleotides agree with TRBD2. This CDR3 contains 17 residues. With V trimmed by 5 bases and J by 4 bases, 6 bases remained unmatched. Germline assignment: CDR1 SGHDN and CDR2 FVKESK. CDR3 sequence: CASSSTSGGARTGELFF. The CDR3 coding sequence is TGTGCCAGCAGCTCGACTAGCGGGGGGGCCCGCACCGGGGAGCTGTTTTTT.

V and J are TRBV30 and TRBJ1-1, with TRBD1 identical over 7 bases. V lost 3 bases, J lost 0 bases, and 4 bases stayed unmatched. In germline, CDR1 is GTSNPN, CDR2 SVGIG (reference sequence). This CDR3 has 14 amino acids. CDR3 in DNA: TGTGCCTGGAGGGAGACAGGGATGAACACTGAAGCTTTCTTT. It translates to CAWRETGMNTEAFF.

This chain uses TRBV30 with TRBJ1-2; D call uncertain. The CDR3 has 11 residues. Trimming pared 2 bases from V and 8 bases from J, leaving 9 bases between. The V gene's germline CDR1 is GTSNPN and CDR2 SVGIG (reference sequence). In DNA form, the CDR3 reads TGTGCCTGGAGTCAACTTCGAGGCTACACCTTC. It encodes CAWSQLRGYTF.

The V call is TRBV7-8, the J call TRBJ2-5; 8 nucleotides line up with TRBD2. This CDR3 is 16 amino acids long. Germline V CDR1 and CDR2: SGHVS, FQNEAQ. The ends lost 1 base at V and 1 base at J; junction bases unmatched: 5. CDR3 residues: CASSLGVAGIQETQYF. The CDR3 DNA reads TGTGCCAGCAGCTTAGGGGTAGCGGGGATCCAAGAGACCCAGTACTTC. Full variable domain (rest looked up from reference TRBV7-8 and TRBJ2-5): GAGVSQSPRYKVAKRGQDVALRCDPISGHVSLFWYQQALGQGPEFLTYFQNEAQLDKSGLPSDRFFAERPEGSVSTLKIQRTQQEDSAVYLCASSLGVAGIQETQYFGPGTRLLVL.

This clone has just one count. This chain connects TRBV5-6 to TRBJ1-1, with D perhaps TRBD1 (6 bases). The CDR3 extends over 17 amino acids. Between the trimmed V and J ends, which lost 3 bases and 4 bases, there was a span of 22 bases. Germline V gene lookup returns CDR1 SGHDT and CDR2 YYEEEE. The CDR3 DNA sequence: TGTGCCAGCAGCTGGGTGGTTTCTGGGGGCGGTGGCACTGAAGCTTTCTTT. This translates into CASSWVVSGGGGTEAFF.

CDR3 region: CASSSTGLSYNEQFF. CDR3 bases: TGTGCCAGCAGCTCGACAGGGCTTTCCTACAATGAGCAGTTCTTC. The J gene is TRBJ2-1, the V gene TRBV11-3, with 7 bases aligning to TRBD1. The CDR3 spans 15 residues. The ends lost 4 bases at V and 1 base at J; junction bases unmatched: 4. Germline V lookup: CDR1 SGHNT, CDR2 YENEEA.

The J gene is TRBJ1-6, the V gene TRBV5-5; perhaps TRBD1 as D (5 bases). The length of the CDR3 is 14 residues. Germline V gives CDR1 SGHKS, CDR2 YYEKEE (reference sequence). Trimming took 5 bases from V and 9 from J, leaving 15 bases between them. The CDR3 region is CASRLARESSPLHF. In nucleotides, the CDR3 is TGTGCCAGCAGGTTAGCCAGGGAAAGTTCACCCCTCCACTTT.

This clone was detected once. The chain recombines TRBV11-2 with TRBJ2-7; tentatively, D is TRBD1 (5 bases). This CDR3 contains 16 residues. From germline, CDR1 is SGHAT and CDR2 FQNNGV. The V end lost 5 bases, the J end lost 0 bases, and 17 bases lay between the germline ends. The CDR3 bases are TGTGCCAGCAGCCCCCCTTGGACAAAGAACTCCTACGAGCAGTACTTC. Amino acids: CASSPPWTKNSYEQYF.

This clone was observed a single time. V is TRBV25-1 and J is TRBJ1-5; weak D call: TRBD1 (5 bases). The CDR3 spans 11 residues. Trimming cost V 4 bases and J 13 bases, with 11 bases left between them. CDR1 and CDR2 from the germline V gene are MGHDK and SYGVNS. The CDR3 protein is CASSGRGVQHF. The CDR3 region has the DNA TGTGCCAGCAGTGGTAGGGGCGTTCAGCATTTT.

With regard to this clone: This specimen includes other DNA sequences encoding the same CDR3. V and J are TRBV6-5 and TRBJ1-5, with a tentative D call TRBD1 (5 bases). This CDR3 has 15 residues. CDR1 is MNHEY and CDR2 is SVGAGI in the germline V gene. Trimming took off 0 bases at V and 2 bases at J, with 8 bases between the two ends. The CDR3 DNA reads TGTGCCAGCAGTTACTCAAGGGGTGGCAATCAGCCCCAGCATTTT. This gives the protein CASSYSRGGNQPQHF.

The V and J genes are TRBV29-1 and TRBJ2-7, with 7 bases that match TRBD2. J gave up 2 bases and V 4 bases, and 2 bases lay outside the gene matches. The CDR3 has 12 amino acids. The germline CDR1 and CDR2 sequences are SQVTM and ANQGSEA. The CDR3 DNA is TGCAGCGTTGTTGGGACTACCTACGAGCAGTACTTC. Translation: CSVVGTTYEQYF.

The rearrangement links TRBV5-6 to TRBJ1-4, with D hard to call. From germline, CDR1 is SGHDT and CDR2 YYEEEE. The CDR3 is 15 amino acids. V was pared by 6 bases and J by 5 bases, with 17 bases between. The CDR3 nucleotides are TGTGCCAGCACCCCACGGGTCAGAAGAAATGAAAAACTGTTTTTT. This encodes CASTPRVRRNEKLFF.